This is a list of T cell receptor beta chains from one sample in a study of blood T cell repertoires in COVID-19. Profiled with immunoSEQ multiplex PCR; TCRdb holds only in-frame clones, not every one. The profile covers about 330,000 clones, with around 90% appearing a single time and about 4.7% taken by the ten largest. Sequencing input: PBMCs or T cells enriched from blood (not recorded which). The receptor set was obtained from a man aged 30 to 45 who had recovered from COVID-19. Each CDR3 is given with its conserved first and last residue. Fields, in order: V gene, D gene, J gene, clone size, CDR3 DNA, CDR3 protein. A D gene is named only where the DNA matches it firmly. Rows may omit the clone size; those that give it use once, few, many or a size class.

TRBV7-9	-	TRBJ2-7	-	TGTGCCAGCAGCTCCCCCCCTGATCAGGCCTCCTACGAGCAGTACTTC	CASSSPPDQASYEQYF
TRBV4-1	-	TRBJ2-7	-	TGCGCCAGTTCCCGGGACACCTTATACGAGCAGTACTTC	CASSRDTLYEQYF
TRBV29-1	-	TRBJ2-7	-	TGCAGCGTCTTACTCGGCTACGAGCAGTACTTC	CSVLLGYEQYF
TRBV20-1	TRBD1	TRBJ2-7	once	TGCAGTGTCAAGGGGGCCCACGAGCAGTACTTC	CSVKGAHEQYF
TRBV30	-	TRBJ2-3	-	TGTGCCTGGGGTCCCGGGGATACGCAGTATTTT	CAWGPGDTQYF
TRBV18	TRBD1	TRBJ1-6	-	TGTGCCAGCTCACCACCGGGGACAGGGAGATCCTATAATTCACCCCTCCACTTT	CASSPPGTGRSYNSPLHF
TRBV5-1	TRBD2	TRBJ2-2	-	TGCGCCAGCAGCGCCCCGACTAGCGGGGGATTTAGCGGGGAGCTGTTTTTT	CASSAPTSGGFSGELFF
TRBV28	-	TRBJ1-5	-	TGTGCCAGCAACCAGGGCTTGTCCCCCCGGGAGAGTCAGCCCCAGCATTTT	CASNQGLSPRESQPQHF
TRBV2	-	TRBJ2-1	-	TGTGCCAGCAGTGAAGGGGTACAGGGTAATGAGCAGTTCTTC	CASSEGVQGNEQFF
TRBV9	TRBD1	TRBJ1-2	-	TGTGCCAGCAGCGCCGGACAGGGGACCTATGGCTACACCTTC	CASSAGQGTYGYTF
TRBV9	TRBD2	TRBJ2-1	once	TGTGCCAGCAGCACGAGCGGGGGGGCCTACAATGAGCAGTTCTTC	CASSTSGGAYNEQFF
TRBV19	-	TRBJ2-5	-	TGTGCCAGTAGTATAGCGAGATGGGGCGGCCAAGAGACCCAGTACTTC	CASSIARWGGQETQYF
TRBV6-5	TRBD2	TRBJ2-5	-	TGTGCCAGCAGCCACGGACTAGCGGGAGAAGAGACCCAGTACTTC	CASSHGLAGEETQYF
TRBV5-4	-	TRBJ1-4	-	TGTGCCAGCAGCTTGGCAATCGGGGGGCGTGAAAAACTGTTTTTT	CASSLAIGGREKLFF
TRBV7-9	TRBD1	TRBJ1-1	-	TGTGCCAGCAGCCGGGACAGGGCCACTGAAGCTTTCTTT	CASSRDRATEAFF
TRBV18	-	TRBJ1-1	-	TGTGCCAGCTCACCAACGGGGAATTCACGGAACACTGAAGCTTTCTTT	CASSPTGNSRNTEAFF
TRBV27	TRBD1	TRBJ1-4	-	TGTGCCAGCAGTTTATCGTGGGGGGACAGAAATGAAAAACTGTTTTTT	CASSLSWGDRNEKLFF
TRBV30	TRBD1	TRBJ1-2	-	TGTGCCTGGAGTGTCCCGGGACAGGGAAGTTCGCACTATGGCTACACCTTC	CAWSVPGQGSSHYGYTF
TRBV11-3	-	TRBJ1-1	-	TGTGCCAGCAGCTCCGGTAGATGGACTGAAGCTTTCTTT	CASSSGRWTEAFF
TRBV2	TRBD1	TRBJ2-7	-	TGTGCCAGCAGTGAGGGGACAGGGGTAACCTACGAGCAGTACTTC	CASSEGTGVTYEQYF
TRBV28	-	TRBJ2-5	once	TGTGCCACGCGAAAAGAGACCCAGTACTTC	CATRKETQYF
TRBV19	-	TRBJ1-2	-	TGTGCCAGTAGGATCCGGGGAGCGTCTAACTATGGCTACACCTTC	CASRIRGASNYGYTF
TRBV30	TRBD1	TRBJ1-2	few	TGTGCCTGGAAACGGACAGGGAGCTATGGCTACACCTTC	CAWKRTGSYGYTF
TRBV4-1	-	TRBJ1-2	-	TGCGCCAGCAGCCAACCCCTCAGGCAAGCTAACTATGGCTACACCTTC	CASSQPLRQANYGYTF
TRBV9	-	TRBJ1-3	-	TGTGCCAGCAGCGTAACCCCACGCGAGGCTGGAAACACCATATATTTT	CASSVTPREAGNTIYF
TRBV19	TRBD1	TRBJ1-6	-	TGTGCCAGTAGTACGACAGGGTTTGATTCACCCCTCCACTTT	CASSTTGFDSPLHF
TRBV9	-	TRBJ1-1	-	TGTGCCAGCAGCGTAGATTCCAAAACTGAAGCTTTCTTT	CASSVDSKTEAFF